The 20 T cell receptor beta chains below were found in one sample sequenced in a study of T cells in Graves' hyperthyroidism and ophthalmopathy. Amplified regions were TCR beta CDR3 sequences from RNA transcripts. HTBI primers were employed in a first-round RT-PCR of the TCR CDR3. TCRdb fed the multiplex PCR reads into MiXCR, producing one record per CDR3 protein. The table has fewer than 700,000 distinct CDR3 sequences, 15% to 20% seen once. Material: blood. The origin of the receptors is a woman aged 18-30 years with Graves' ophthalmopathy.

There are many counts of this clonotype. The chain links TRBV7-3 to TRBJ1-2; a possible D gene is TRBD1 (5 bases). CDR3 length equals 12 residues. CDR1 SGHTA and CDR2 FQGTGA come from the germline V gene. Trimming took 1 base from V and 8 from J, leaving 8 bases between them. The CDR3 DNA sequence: TGTGCCAGCAGCTTAATGGGGCGAGGCTACACCTTC. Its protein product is CASSLMGRGYTF.

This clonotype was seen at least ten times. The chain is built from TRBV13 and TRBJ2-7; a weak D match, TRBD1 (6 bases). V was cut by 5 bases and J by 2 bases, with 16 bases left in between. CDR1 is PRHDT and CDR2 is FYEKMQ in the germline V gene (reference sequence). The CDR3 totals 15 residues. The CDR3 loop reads CASSTTGTPPYEQYF. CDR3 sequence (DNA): TGTGCCAGCAGCACGACCGGGACACCCCCCTACGAGCAGTACTTC.

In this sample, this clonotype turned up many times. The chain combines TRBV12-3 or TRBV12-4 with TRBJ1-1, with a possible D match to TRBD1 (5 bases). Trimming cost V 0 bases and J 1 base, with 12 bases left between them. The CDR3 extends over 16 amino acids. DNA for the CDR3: TGTGCCAGCAGTTTAGCGATGACAGCGACGAACACTGAAGCTTTCTTT. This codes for CASSLAMTATNTEAFF.

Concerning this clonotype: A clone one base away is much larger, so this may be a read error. Written as DNA, the CDR3 is TGTGCCAGCAGAACCGAGACAGGAAATGAAAAACTGTTTTTT. Translation gives CASRTETGNEKLFF. This chain uses TRBV5-4 with TRBJ1-4; possibly TRBD1 for D (6 bases). The ends were cut back, 5 bases at V and 5 bases at J, with 13 bases in the middle. The CDR3 covers 14 residues. Germline V lookup: CDR1 SGHNT, CDR2 YYREEE (reference sequence).

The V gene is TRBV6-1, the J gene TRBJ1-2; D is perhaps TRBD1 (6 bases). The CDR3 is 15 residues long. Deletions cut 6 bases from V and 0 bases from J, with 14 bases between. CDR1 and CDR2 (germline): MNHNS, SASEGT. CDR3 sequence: CASRGFKGANYGYTF. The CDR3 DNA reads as TGTGCCAGCAGGGGGTTTAAGGGGGCTAACTATGGCTACACCTTC.

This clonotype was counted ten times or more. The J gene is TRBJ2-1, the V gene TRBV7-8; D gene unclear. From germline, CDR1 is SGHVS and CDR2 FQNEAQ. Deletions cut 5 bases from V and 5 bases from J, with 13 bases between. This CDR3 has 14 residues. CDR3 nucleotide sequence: TGTGCCAGCAGCCTCCCTCACGGAAACAATGAGCAGTTCTTC. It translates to CASSLPHGNNEQFF.

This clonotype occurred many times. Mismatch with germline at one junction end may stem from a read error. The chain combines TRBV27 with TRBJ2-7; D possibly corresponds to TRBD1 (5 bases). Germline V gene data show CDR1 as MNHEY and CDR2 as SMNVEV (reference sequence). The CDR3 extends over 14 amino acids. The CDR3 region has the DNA TGCGCCAGCAGCTTGGGCAGGGTCCCCTACGAGCAGTACTTC. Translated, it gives CASSLGRVPYEQYF.

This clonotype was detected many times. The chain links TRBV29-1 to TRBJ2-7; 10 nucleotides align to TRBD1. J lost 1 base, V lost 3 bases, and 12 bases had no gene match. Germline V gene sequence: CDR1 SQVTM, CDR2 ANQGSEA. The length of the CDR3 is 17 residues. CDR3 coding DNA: TGCAGCGTTGATGTTTCGAGGGACAGGGGATCTTCCTACGAGCAGTACTTC. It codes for CSVDVSRDRGSSYEQYF.

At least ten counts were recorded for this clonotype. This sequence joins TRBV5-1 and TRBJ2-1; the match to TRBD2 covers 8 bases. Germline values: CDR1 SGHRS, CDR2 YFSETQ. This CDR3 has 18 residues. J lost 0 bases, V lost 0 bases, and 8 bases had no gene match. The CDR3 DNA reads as TGCGCCAGCAGCTTGGCGGGGGGGCGGGTGAGCTCCTACAATGAGCAGTTCTTC. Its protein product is CASSLAGGRVSSYNEQFF.

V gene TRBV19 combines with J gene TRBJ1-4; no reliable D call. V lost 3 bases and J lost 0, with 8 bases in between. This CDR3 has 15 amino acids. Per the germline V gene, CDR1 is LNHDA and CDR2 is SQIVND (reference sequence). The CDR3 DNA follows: TGTGCCAGTAGTATCAGGCGATCAACTAATGAAAAACTGTTTTTT. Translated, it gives CASSIRRSTNEKLFF.

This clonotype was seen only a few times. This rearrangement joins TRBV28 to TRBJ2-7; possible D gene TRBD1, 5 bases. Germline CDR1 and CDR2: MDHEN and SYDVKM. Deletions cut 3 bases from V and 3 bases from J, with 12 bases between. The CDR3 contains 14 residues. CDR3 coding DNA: TGTGCCAGCAGTTTTTGGCAGGGTGGCTACGAGCAGTACTTC. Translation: CASSFWQGGYEQYF.

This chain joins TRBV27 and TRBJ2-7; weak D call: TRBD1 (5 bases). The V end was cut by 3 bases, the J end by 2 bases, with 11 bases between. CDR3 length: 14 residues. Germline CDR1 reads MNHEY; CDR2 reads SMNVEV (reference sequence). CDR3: CASSFRGQPYEQYF. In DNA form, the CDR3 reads TGTGCCAGCAGTTTTAGGGGCCAGCCCTACGAGCAGTACTTC.

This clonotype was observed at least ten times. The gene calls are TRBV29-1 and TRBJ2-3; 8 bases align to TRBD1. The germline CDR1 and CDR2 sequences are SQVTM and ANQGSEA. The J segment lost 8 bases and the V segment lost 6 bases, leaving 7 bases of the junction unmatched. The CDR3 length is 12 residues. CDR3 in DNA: TGCAGCGTCACCCACGACAGGGGTACGCAGTATTTT. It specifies CSVTHDRGTQYF.

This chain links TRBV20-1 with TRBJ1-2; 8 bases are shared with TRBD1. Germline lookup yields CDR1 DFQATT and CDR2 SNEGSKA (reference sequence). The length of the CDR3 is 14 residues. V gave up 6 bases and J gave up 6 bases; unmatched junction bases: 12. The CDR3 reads CSATPDRGIDGYTF. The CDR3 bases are TGCAGTGCGACCCCTGACAGGGGTATCGATGGCTACACCTTC.

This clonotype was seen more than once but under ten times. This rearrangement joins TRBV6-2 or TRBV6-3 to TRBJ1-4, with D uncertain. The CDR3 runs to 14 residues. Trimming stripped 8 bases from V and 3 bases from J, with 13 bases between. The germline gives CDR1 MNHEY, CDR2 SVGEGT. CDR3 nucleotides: TGTGCCAGCGGGCTCGCGGGTTCTAATGAAAAACTGTTTTTT. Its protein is CASGLAGSNEKLFF.

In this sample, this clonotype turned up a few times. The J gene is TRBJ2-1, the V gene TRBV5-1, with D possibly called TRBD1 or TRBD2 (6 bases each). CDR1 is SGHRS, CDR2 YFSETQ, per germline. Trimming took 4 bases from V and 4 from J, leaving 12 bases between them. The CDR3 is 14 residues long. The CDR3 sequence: CASSERGTYNEQFF. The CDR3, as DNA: TGCGCCAGCAGCGAACGGGGGACATACAATGAGCAGTTCTTC.

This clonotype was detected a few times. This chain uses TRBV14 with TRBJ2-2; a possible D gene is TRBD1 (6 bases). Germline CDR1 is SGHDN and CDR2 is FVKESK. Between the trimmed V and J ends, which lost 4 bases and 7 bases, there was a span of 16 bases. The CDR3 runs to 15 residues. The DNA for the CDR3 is TGTGCCAGCAGCCCAAACAGGGCTTCCAGCGGGGAGCTGTTTTTT. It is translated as CASSPNRASSGELFF. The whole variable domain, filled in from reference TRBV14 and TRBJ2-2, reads EAGVTQFPSHSVIEKGQTVTLRCDPISGHDNLYWYRRVMGKEIKFLLHFVKESKQDESGMPNNRFLAERTGGTYSTLKVQPAELEDSGVYFCASSPNRASSGELFFGEGSRLTVL.

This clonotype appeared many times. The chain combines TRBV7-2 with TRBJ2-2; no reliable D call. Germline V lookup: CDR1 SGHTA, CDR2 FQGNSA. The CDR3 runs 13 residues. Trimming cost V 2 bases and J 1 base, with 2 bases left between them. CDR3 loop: CASSLKNTGELFF. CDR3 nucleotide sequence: TGTGCCAGCAGCTTAAAGAACACCGGGGAGCTGTTTTTT.

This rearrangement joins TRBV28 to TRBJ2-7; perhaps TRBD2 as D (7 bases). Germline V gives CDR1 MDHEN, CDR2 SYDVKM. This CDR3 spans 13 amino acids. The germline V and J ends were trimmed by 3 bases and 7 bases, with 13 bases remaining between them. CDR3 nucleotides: TGTGCCAGCAGTTTTGGGGGGGCGAGGGAGCAGTACTTC. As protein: CASSFGGAREQYF.

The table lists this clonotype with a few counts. This CDR3 is CASSPTGTGFYEQYF. CDR3 DNA: TGTGCCAGCAGTCCGACCGGGACAGGGTTCTACGAGCAGTACTTC. The chain links TRBV27 to TRBJ2-7; TRBD1 aligns across 9 bases. The J segment lost 3 bases and the V segment lost 5 bases, leaving 8 bases of the junction unmatched. The CDR3 totals 15 residues. CDR1 and CDR2 from the germline V gene are MNHEY and SMNVEV (reference sequence).